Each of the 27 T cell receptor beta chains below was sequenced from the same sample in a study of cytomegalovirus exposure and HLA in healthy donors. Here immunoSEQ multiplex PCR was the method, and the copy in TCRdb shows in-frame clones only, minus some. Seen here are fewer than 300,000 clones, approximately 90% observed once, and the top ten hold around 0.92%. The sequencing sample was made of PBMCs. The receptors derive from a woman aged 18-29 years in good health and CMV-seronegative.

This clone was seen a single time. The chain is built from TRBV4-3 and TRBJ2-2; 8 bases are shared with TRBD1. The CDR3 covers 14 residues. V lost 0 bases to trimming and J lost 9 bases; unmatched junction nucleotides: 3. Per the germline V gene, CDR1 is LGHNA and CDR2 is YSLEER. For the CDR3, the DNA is TGCGCCAGCAGCCAAGACAGGGGGCGGAGGGAGCTGTTTTTT. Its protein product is CASSQDRGRRELFF.

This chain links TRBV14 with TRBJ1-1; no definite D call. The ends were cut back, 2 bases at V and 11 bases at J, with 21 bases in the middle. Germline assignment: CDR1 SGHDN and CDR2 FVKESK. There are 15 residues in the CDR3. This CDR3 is CASSQTLPLWSAAFF. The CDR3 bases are TGTGCCAGCAGCCAAACTCTGCCTCTTTGGTCCGCGGCTTTCTTT.

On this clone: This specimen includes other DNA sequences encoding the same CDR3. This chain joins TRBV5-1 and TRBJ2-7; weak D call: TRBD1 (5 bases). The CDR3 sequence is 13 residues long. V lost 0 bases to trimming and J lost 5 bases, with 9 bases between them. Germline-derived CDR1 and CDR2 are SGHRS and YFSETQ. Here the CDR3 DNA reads TGCGCCAGCAGCTTGGAAGGGGTCAACGAGCAGTACTTC. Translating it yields CASSLEGVNEQYF. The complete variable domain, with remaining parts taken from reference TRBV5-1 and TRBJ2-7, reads KAGVTQTPRYLIKTRGQQVTLSCSPISGHRSVSWYQQTPGQGLQFLFEYFSETQRNKGNFPGRFSGRQFSNSRSEMNVSTLELGDSALYLCASSLEGVNEQYFGPGTRLTVT.

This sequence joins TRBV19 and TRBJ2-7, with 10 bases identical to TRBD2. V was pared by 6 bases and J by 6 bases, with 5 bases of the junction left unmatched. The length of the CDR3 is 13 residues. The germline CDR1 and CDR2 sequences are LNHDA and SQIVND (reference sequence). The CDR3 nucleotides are TGTGCCAGTAGCCTAAGCGGGAGGGCCGAGCAGTACTTC. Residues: CASSLSGRAEQYF.

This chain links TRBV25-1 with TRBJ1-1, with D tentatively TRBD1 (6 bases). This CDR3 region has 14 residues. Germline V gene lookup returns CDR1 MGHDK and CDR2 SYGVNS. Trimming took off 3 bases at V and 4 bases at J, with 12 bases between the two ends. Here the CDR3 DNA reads TGTGCCAGCAGTGATCAGCGGGGGCTCACTGAAGCTTTCTTT. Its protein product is CASSDQRGLTEAFF.

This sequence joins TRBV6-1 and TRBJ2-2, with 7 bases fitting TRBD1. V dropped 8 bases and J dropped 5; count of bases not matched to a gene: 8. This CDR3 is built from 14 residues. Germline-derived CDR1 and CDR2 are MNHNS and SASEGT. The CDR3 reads CASGEQGFTGELFF. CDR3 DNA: TGTGCCAGCGGAGAACAGGGGTTTACCGGGGAGCTGTTTTTT.

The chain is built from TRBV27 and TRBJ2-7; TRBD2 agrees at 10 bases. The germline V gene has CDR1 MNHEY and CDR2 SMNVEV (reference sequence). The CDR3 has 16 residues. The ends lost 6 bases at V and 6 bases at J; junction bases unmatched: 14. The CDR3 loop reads CASSVGGLAGAREQYF. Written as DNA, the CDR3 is TGTGCCAGCAGCGTTGGAGGTCTAGCGGGAGCCCGCGAGCAGTACTTC.

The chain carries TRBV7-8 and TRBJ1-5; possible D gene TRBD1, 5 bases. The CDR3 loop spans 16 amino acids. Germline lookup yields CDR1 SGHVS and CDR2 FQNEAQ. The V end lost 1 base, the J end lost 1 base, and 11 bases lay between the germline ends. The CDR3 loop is CASSLVEGLSNQPQHF. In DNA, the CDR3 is TGTGCCAGCAGCTTAGTAGAGGGACTGAGCAATCAGCCCCAGCATTTT.

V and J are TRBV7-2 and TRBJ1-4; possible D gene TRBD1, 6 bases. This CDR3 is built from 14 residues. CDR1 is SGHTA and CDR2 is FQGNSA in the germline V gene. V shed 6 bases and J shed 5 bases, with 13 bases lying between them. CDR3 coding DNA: TGTGCCAGCAGAAAGGACAGAGCAAATGAAAAACTGTTTTTT. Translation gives CASRKDRANEKLFF. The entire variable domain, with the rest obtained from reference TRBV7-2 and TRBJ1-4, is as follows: GAGVSQSPSNKVTEKGKDVELRCDPISGHTALYWYRQSLGQGLEFLIYFQGNSAPDKSGLPSDRFSAERTGGSVSTLTIQRTQQEDSAVYLCASRKDRANEKLFFGSGTQLSVL.

The CDR3 bases are TGCGCCAGCAGCCAAGAACCCCAGGGAAACATTCAGTACTTC. Protein product: CASSQEPQGNIQYF. This chain uses TRBV4-3 with TRBJ2-4; a weak D match, TRBD1 (5 bases). Germline loops: CDR1 LGHNA, CDR2 YSLEER. CDR3 length: 14 residues. V lost 0 bases and J lost 6, with 9 bases in between.

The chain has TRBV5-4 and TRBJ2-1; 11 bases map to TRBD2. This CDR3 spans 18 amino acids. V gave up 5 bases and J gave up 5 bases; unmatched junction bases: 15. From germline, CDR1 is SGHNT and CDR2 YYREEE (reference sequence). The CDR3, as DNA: TGTGCCAGCAGGCGGAGGGGGTCGGGGACTAGCGGAAACAATGAGCAGTTCTTC. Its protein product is CASRRRGSGTSGNNEQFF.

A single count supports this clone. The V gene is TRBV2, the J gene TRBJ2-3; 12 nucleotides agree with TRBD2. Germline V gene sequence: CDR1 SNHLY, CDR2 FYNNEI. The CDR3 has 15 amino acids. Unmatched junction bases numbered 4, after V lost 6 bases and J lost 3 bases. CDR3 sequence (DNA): TGTGCCAGCAGCGAAACTAGCGGGGGGACAGATACGCAGTATTTT. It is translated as CASSETSGGTDTQYF.

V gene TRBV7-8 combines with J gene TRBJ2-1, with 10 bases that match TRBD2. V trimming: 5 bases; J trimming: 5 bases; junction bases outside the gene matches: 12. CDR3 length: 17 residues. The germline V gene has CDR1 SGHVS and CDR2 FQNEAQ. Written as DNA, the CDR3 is TGTGCCAGCAGCCAAACCACTTGGACTAGCGGAGACAATGAGCAGTTCTTC. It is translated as CASSQTTWTSGDNEQFF.

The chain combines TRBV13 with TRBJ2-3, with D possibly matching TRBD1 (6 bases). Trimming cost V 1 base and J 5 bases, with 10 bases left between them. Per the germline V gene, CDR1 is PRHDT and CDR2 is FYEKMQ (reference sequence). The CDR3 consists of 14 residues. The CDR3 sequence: CASSLVRGRDTQYF. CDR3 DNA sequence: TGTGCCAGCAGCTTAGTCAGGGGACGAGATACGCAGTATTTT. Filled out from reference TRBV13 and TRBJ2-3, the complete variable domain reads AAGVIQSPRHLIKEKRETATLKCYPIPRHDTVYWYQQGPGQDPQFLISFYEKMQSDKGSIPDRFSAQQFSDYHSELNMSSLELGDSALYFCASSLVRGRDTQYFGPGTRLTVL.

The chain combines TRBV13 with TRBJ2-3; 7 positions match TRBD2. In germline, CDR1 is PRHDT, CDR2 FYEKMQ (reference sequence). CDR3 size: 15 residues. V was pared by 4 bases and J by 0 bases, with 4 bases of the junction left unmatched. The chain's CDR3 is CASSSNSGSTDTQYF. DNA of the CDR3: TGTGCCAGCAGCTCCAATAGCGGGAGCACAGATACGCAGTATTTT.

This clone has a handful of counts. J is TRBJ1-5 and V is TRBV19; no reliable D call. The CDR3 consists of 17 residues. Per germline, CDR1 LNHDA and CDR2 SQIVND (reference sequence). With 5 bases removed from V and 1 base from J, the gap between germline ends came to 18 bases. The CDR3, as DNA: TGTGCCAGTAGTCTCGAGACAATCGGCACAAGCAATCAGCCCCAGCATTTT. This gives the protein CASSLETIGTSNQPQHF.

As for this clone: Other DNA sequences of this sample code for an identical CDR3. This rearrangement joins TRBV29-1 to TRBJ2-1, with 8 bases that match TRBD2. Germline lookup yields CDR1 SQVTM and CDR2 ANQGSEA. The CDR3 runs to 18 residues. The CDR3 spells CSVLTTAPGTRAYNEQFF. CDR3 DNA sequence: TGCAGTGTACTGACGACGGCCCCCGGGACTAGGGCCTACAATGAGCAGTTCTTC.

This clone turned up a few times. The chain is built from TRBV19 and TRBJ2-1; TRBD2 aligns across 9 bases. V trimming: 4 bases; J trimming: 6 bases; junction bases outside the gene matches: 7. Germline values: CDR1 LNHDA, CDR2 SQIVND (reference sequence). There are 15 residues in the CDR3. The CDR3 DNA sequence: TGTGCCAGTAGTAGAAGCGGGAGGAATTTCAATGAGCAGTTCTTC. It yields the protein CASSRSGRNFNEQFF.

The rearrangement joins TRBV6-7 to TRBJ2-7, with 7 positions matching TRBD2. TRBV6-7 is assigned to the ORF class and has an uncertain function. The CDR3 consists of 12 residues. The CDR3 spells CPEWEGLYEQYF. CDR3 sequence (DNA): TGTCCGGAGTGGGAGGGCCTCTACGAGCAGTACTTC.

CDR3 DNA: TGCGCCAGCAGCCAGGATACGACTAGTAACTACGAGCAGTACTTC. Translating it yields CASSQDTTSNYEQYF. The J gene is TRBJ2-7, the V gene TRBV4-1; a possible D gene is TRBD2 (6 bases). Looked up from germline, CDR1 is MGHRA and CDR2 is YSYEKL. CDR3 length equals 15 residues. V lost 3 bases, J lost 3 bases, and 15 bases lay in between.

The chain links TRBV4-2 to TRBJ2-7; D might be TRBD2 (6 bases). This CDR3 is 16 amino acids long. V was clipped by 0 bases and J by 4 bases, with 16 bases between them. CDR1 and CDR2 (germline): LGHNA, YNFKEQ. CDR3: CASSQDLSRGPYEQYF. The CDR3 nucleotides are TGTGCCAGCAGCCAAGATCTCTCGCGGGGACCTTACGAGCAGTACTTC.

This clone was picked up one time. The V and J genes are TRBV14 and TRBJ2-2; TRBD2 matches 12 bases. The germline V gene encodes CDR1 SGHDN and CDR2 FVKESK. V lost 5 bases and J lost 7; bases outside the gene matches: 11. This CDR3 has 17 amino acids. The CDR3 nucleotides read TGTGCCAGCAGCACCCTAGCGGGAGGGCCTAACGACGGGGAGCTGTTTTTT. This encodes CASSTLAGGPNDGELFF.

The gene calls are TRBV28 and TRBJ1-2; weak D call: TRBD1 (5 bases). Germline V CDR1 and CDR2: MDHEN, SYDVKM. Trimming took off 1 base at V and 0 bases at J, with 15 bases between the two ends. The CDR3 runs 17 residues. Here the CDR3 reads CASSLYRVDRANYGYTF. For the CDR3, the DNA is TGTGCCAGCAGTTTATATCGGGTTGACAGAGCTAACTATGGCTACACCTTC.

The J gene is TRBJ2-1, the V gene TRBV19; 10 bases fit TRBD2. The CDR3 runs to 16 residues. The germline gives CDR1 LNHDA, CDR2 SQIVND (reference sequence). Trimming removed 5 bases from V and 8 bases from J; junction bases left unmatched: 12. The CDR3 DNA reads TGTGCCAGTAGTTTATTCCTAGCGGGAGCATTTCATGAGCAGTTCTTC. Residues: CASSLFLAGAFHEQFF.

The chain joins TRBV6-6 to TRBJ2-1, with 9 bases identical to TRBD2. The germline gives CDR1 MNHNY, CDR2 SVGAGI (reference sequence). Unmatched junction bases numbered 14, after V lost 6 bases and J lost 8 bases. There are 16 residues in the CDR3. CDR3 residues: CASRTIAGVRSHEQFF. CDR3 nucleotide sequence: TGTGCCAGCAGAACTATAGCGGGAGTAAGGTCGCATGAGCAGTTCTTC.

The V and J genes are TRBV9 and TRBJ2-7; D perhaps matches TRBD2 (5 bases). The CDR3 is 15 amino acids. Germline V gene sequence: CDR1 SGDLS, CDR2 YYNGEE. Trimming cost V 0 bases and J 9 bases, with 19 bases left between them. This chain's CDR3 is CASSVGGGRVGGQYF. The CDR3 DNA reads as TGTGCCAGCAGCGTAGGAGGCGGGCGAGTTGGAGGGCAGTACTTC.

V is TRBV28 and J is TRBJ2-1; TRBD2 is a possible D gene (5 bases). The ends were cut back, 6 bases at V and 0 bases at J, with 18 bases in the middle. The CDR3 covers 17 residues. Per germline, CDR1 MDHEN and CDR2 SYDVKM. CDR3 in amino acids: CASSGLSILSSYNEQFF. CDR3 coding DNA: TGTGCCAGCAGCGGACTGTCGATTCTGAGCTCCTACAATGAGCAGTTCTTC.